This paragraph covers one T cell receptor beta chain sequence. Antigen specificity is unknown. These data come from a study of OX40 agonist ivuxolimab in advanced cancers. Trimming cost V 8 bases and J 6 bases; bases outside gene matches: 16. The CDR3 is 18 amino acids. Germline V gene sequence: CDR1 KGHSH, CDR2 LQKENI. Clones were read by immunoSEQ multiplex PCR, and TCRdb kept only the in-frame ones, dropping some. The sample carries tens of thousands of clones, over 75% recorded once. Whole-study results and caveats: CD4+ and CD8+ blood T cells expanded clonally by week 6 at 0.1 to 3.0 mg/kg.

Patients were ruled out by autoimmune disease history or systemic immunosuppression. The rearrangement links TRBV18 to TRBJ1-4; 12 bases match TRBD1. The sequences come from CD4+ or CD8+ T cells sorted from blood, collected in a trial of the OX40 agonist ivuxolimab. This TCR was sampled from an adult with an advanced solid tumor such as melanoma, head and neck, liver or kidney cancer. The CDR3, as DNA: TGTGCCAGCCAAAAGGGCCCGGGACAGGGGGCCTGGGATGAAAAACTGTTTTTT. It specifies CASQKGPGQGAWDEKLFF.